This is a list of T cell receptor beta chains from one sample in a study of T-cell reconstitution after alpha-beta-depleted transplantation in children. TCRdb re-derived calls from the PCR reads in MiXCR, one entry per CDR3 protein. The data contain hundreds of thousands of distinct CDR3 sequences, 10% to 15% of them seen just once; the ten biggest clones take up about 2.2%. Sequencing used PBMCs, mostly from graft donor cells, obtained 360 days after TCRalphabeta/CD19-depleted stem cell transplant. The origin of the receptors is a male patient younger than 18 who had a stem cell transplant for acute myeloid leukemia, so the T cells may come from the graft donor. Both conserved end residues are part of each CDR3. The D gene is left open where the match is weak. Rows give clone size only sometimes, using once, few, many, or a class for an expanded clone.

TRBJ1-1	few	-	TRBV18	TGTGCCAGCTCAGCGGACGACAGGAACACTGAAGCTTTCTTT	CASSADDRNTEAFF
TRBJ2-3	few	TRBD1	TRBV4-3	TGCGCCAGCAGCCAAGATAGGACAGGGTTACCAGATACGCAGTATTTT	CASSQDRTGLPDTQYF
TRBJ1-5	few	-	TRBV28	TGTGCCAGCAGTGAGCTAGGTCAGCCCCAGCATTTT	CASSELGQPQHF
TRBJ1-4	-	-	TRBV28	TGTGCCAGCAGTTTAAGACAGGTCAGAGGCGAAAAACTGTTTTTT	CASSLRQVRGEKLFF
TRBJ2-7	many	-	TRBV29-1	TGCAGCGTTGAGGGGCAGTACTTC	CSVEGQYF
TRBJ2-7	-	-	TRBV7-2	TGTGCCAGCAGCGAGACGACCAGGGAGCAGTACTTC	CASSETTREQYF
TRBJ2-7	-	-	TRBV15	TGTGCCACCAGCGGGAAAAGCGGGCTCCCCTACGAGCAGTACTTC	CATSGKSGLPYEQYF
TRBJ2-1	many	TRBD2	TRBV29-1	TGCAGCGTCCCGGGAGAGGGAGGGACCTACAATGAGCAGTTCTTC	CSVPGEGGTYNEQFF
TRBJ2-3	many	TRBD2	TRBV20-1	TGCAGTGCTCCCGGGAGCGGGAGCCCCTTCGCAGATACGCAGTATTTT	CSAPGSGSPFADTQYF
TRBJ1-1	few	-	TRBV19	TGTGCCTTGTCGGGGAACACTGAAGCTTTCTTT	CALSGNTEAFF
TRBJ2-7	few	TRBD2	TRBV12-3/TRBV12-4	TGTGCCAGCAGTTTAGTGGCTAGCGGGAGGGCCTACGAGCAGTACTTC	CASSLVASGRAYEQYF
TRBJ1-2	-	TRBD1	TRBV27	TGTGCCAGCAGCCCAGACAGGGCCGGCTATGGCTACACCTTC	CASSPDRAGYGYTF
TRBJ2-7	many	-	TRBV18	TGTGCCAGCTCACCAAAGGGGGAGCAGTACTTC	CASSPKGEQYF
TRBJ1-1	-	-	TRBV9	TGTGCCAGCAGCGTAGTTGGGAGTACGGCTTTCTTT	CASSVVGSTAFF
TRBJ2-5	-	TRBD1	TRBV20-1	TGCAGTGCTAGAGAGGACAGGGCCCCTCAAGAGACCCAGTACTTC	CSAREDRAPQETQYF
TRBJ2-2	many	-	TRBV11-2	TGTGCCAGCTCAAACTGGCAGAGCCGATCGCGGGAGCTGTTTTTT	CASSNWQSRSRELFF
TRBJ2-5	many	TRBD1	TRBV18	TGTGCCAGCTCACAACTCGGACAGGGGGCTCAGGAGACCCAGTACTTC	CASSQLGQGAQETQYF
TRBJ2-7	few	TRBD2	TRBV20-1	TGCAGTGCTAGAGATGTACTAGCGGGAGTCTACGAGCAGTACTTC	CSARDVLAGVYEQYF